This T cell receptor beta chain was recorded in a study of shared clonotypes between healthy human individuals. Study overall: Used for every donor were three CD4 naive, three CD4 memory, two CD8 naive and one CD8 memory plate.

Study conclusions and caveats: Compared with memory subsets, naive subsets generally had larger estimated richness. Some naive CD4 clonotypes, around 5%, turned up in common across a few donors.

All of the donors resided in Nashville, Tennessee, and each was a Caucasian adult. Assay: immunoSEQ multiplex PCR; the TCRdb copy retains only in-frame clones and omits some. The repertoire holds around 600,000 clones, with approximately 97% as singletons. CDR3 length: 14 residues. V lost 5 bases to trimming and J lost 5 bases; unmatched junction nucleotides: 5. Germline V gene lookup returns CDR1 KGHSH and CDR2 LQKENI. A word on this clone: Its antigen is unidentified.

The gene calls are TRBV18 and TRBJ1-4; 7 bases are shared with TRBD1. The material sequenced was naive CD4+ T cells sorted from blood. Subset in this sample: CD45RA+ positively selected. This TCR was sampled from a woman in her twenties or thirties in good health. The CDR3 region is CASSRTGQNEKLFF. In DNA form, the CDR3 reads TGTGCCAGCTCAAGGACAGGACAGAATGAAAAACTGTTTTTT.